This TCR beta chain was recovered during a study of blood T cell repertoires in COVID-19. Profiled with immunoSEQ multiplex PCR; TCRdb holds only in-frame clones, not every one. The sample holds a few hundred thousand clones; around 83% are singletons and the top ten take about 7%. Assignment of participants to cohorts was predicated upon participant-reported clinical history. Germline V gives CDR1 MNHEY, CDR2 SVGAGI. V lost 4 bases, J lost 2 bases, and 12 bases lay in between. CDR3 length: 15 residues. V gene TRBV6-5 combines with J gene TRBJ1-3, with D unclear. Material for sequencing was PBMCs or T cells enriched from blood (not recorded which). The receptor was isolated from a woman between 40 and 55 years old who had recovered from COVID-19. The CDR3 bases are TGTGCCAGCAGTTCCGGAGTCGCACCTGGAAACACCATATATTTT. This sequence encodes CASSSGVAPGNTIYF.